Each of the 9 T cell receptor beta chains below was sequenced from the same sample in a study of T cells in Graves' hyperthyroidism and ophthalmopathy. Amplification yielded TCR beta CDR3 regions, with RNA transcripts as the source. First-round RT-PCR with HTBI primers amplified the TCR CDR3 region. TCRdb re-analysed the multiplex PCR reads in MiXCR, keeping a single row per CDR3 protein. This sample carries over 400,000 distinct CDR3 sequences, about 15% of them seen once, and the ten largest clones take under 15%. Sequenced input: blood. The receptor source for this set is a man younger than 30 with Graves' ophthalmopathy.

This clonotype was picked up a small number of times. The rearrangement links TRBV20-1 to TRBJ1-4; D is unclear. Trimming removed 5 bases from V and 5 bases from J, with 3 bases in between. The germline gives CDR1 DFQATT, CDR2 SNEGSKA (reference sequence). CDR3 size: 10 residues. The CDR3 DNA reads TGCAGTGCTGGGAATGAAAAACTGTTTTTT. It is translated as CSAGNEKLFF.

The table lists this clonotype with a few counts. The chain employs TRBV18 and TRBJ1-2; TRBD1 matches at 7 bases. Germline CDR1 and CDR2: KGHSH and LQKENI. The CDR3 spans 15 residues. The junction had 9 bases not matched to a gene; V was cut back by 6 bases and J by 2 bases. CDR3: CASSPMTGLNYGYTF. CDR3 nucleotide sequence: TGTGCCAGCTCCCCCATGACAGGGTTGAACTATGGCTACACCTTC.

V usage is TRBV18 and J usage is TRBJ2-3, with 8 bases lining up with TRBD1. The CDR3 runs to 13 residues. V trimming: 10 bases; J trimming: 2 bases; junction bases outside the gene matches: 5. The V gene's germline CDR1 is KGHSH and CDR2 LQKENI. The DNA for the CDR3 is TGTGCCACCCGGACAGGGCTCACAGATACGCAGTATTTT. Protein product: CATRTGLTDTQYF.

This clonotype was found a few times. The chain links TRBV6-1 to TRBJ1-4; D is uncertain. The CDR3 spans 12 residues. Trimming shortened V by 7 bases and J by 6 bases, and 9 bases separated the two germline ends. Germline loops: CDR1 MNHNS, CDR2 SASEGT. CDR3: CASKSPYEKLFF. The DNA of the CDR3 is TGTGCCAGCAAATCCCCCTATGAAAAACTGTTTTTT.

The genes are TRBV28 and TRBJ1-2, with TRBD1 identical over 9 bases. The CDR3 is 18 amino acids. Germline loops: CDR1 MDHEN, CDR2 SYDVKM. V lost 4 bases to trimming and J lost 0 bases; unmatched junction nucleotides: 12. The CDR3 sequence: CASSSAGQGETTNYGYTF. The CDR3 DNA is TGTGCCAGCAGTTCAGCGGGACAGGGAGAAACTACTAACTATGGCTACACCTTC.

This clonotype was observed at least ten times. The chain carries TRBV30 and TRBJ1-1; D unresolved. Deletions cut 0 bases from V and 0 bases from J, with 2 bases between. The CDR3 loop spans 12 amino acids. The V gene's germline CDR1 is GTSNPN and CDR2 SVGIG (reference sequence). CDR3 DNA sequence: TGTGCCTGGAGTGTACTGAACACTGAAGCTTTCTTT. It translates to CAWSVLNTEAFF.

This clonotype was counted between two and nine times. The chain uses TRBV4-2 and TRBJ2-3; 11 bases fit TRBD2. Germline assignment: CDR1 LGHNA and CDR2 YNFKEQ. CDR3 length: 22 residues. Germline trimming cut 1 base from V and 0 bases from J; bases unmatched to any gene: 18. As DNA, the CDR3 is TGTGCCAGCAGCCAAGTATTCGGGCGATATACTAGCGGGAGCGTTAGCACAGATACGCAGTATTTT. Protein: CASSQVFGRYTSGSVSTDTQYF.

This clonotype was seen at least ten times. The chain joins TRBV29-1 to TRBJ1-4; 11 bases align to TRBD1. Trimming cost V 6 bases and J 7 bases; bases outside gene matches: 1. Per germline, CDR1 SQVTM and CDR2 ANQGSEA. The CDR3 has 12 amino acids. CDR3 sequence (DNA): TGCAGCGTGGGACAGGGGGGTGAAAAACTGTTTTTT. Its protein is CSVGQGGEKLFF.

As regards this clonotype: A much more abundant neighbour one base away suggests this may be a read error. CDR3 region: CASSSRGDANTGELFF. Here the CDR3 DNA reads TGCGCCAGCAGCTCCAGAGGAGACGCGAACACCGGGGAGCTGTTTTTT. The genes are TRBV5-1 and TRBJ2-2; D not resolved. V lost 3 bases and J 0 bases, leaving 12 bases between the germline ends. The CDR3 runs 16 residues. Germline V gene lookup returns CDR1 SGHRS and CDR2 YFSETQ.